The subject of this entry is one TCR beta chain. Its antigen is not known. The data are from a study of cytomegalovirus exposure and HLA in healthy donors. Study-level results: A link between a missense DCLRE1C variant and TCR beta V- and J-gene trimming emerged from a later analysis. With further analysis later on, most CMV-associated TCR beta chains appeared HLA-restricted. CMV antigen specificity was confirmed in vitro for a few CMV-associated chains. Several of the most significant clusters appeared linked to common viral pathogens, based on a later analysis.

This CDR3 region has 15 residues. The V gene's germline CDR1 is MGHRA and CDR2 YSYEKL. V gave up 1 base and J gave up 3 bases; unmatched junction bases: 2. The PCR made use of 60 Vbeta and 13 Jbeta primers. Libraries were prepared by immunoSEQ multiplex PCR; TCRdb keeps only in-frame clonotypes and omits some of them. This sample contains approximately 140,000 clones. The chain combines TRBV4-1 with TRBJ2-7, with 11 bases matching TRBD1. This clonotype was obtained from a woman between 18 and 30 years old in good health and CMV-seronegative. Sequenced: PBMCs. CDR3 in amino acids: CASSQGGTGGYEQYF. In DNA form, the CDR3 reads TGCGCCAGCAGCCAAGGGGGGACAGGGGGCTACGAGCAGTACTTC.